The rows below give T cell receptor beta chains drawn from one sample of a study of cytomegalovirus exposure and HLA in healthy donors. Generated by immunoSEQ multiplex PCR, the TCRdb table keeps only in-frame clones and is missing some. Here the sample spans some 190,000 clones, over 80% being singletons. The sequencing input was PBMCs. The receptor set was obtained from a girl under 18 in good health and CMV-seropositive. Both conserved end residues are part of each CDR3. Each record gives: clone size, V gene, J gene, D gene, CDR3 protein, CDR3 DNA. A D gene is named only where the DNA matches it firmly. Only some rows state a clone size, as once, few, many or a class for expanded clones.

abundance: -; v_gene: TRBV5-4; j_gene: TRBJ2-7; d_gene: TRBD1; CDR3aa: CASSLGGQGPYEQYF; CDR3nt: TGTGCCAGCAGCTTGGGAGGACAGGGACCGTACGAGCAGTACTTC
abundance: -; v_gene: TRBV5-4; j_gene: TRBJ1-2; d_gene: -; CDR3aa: CASSFLEAYGYTF; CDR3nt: TGTGCCAGCAGCTTTTTGGAGGCTTATGGCTACACCTTC
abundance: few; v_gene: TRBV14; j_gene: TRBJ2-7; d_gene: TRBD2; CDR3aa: CASSQAGLAGVHEQYF; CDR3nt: TGTGCCAGCAGCCAAGCTGGACTAGCGGGTGTACACGAGCAGTACTTC
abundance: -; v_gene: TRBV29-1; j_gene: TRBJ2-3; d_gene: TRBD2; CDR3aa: CSVDMTPGLAGGLESTDTQYF; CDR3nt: TGCAGCGTTGATATGACGCCGGGACTAGCGGGAGGGTTGGAAAGCACAGATACGCAGTATTTT
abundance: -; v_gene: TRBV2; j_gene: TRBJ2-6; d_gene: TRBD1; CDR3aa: CATARDRGPGANVLTF; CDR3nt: TGTGCCACCGCCCGGGACAGGGGCCCTGGGGCCAACGTCCTGACTTTC
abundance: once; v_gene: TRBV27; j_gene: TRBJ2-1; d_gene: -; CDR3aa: CASSLRPPRSSYNEQFF; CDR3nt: TGTGCCAGCAGTTTACGTCCCCCACGGAGCTCCTACAATGAGCAGTTCTTC
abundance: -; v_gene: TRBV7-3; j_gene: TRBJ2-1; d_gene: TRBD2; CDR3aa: CASSLGTSGAYNEQFF; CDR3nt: TGTGCCAGCAGCTTAGGGACTAGCGGGGCTTACAATGAGCAGTTCTTC
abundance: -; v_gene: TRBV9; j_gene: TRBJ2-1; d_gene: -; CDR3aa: CASSGTSGSPGEQFF; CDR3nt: TGTGCCAGCAGCGGTACTAGTGGAAGCCCTGGTGAGCAGTTCTTC
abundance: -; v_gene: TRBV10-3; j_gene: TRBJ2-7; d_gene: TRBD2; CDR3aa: CAISEGLAGVSPYEQYF; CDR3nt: TGTGCCATCAGTGAAGGACTAGCGGGAGTAAGCCCCTACGAGCAGTACTTC
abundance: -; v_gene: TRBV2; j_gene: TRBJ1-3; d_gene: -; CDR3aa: CASSGFAGLSGNTIYF; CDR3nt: TGTGCCAGCAGTGGCTTCGCGGGGCTCTCTGGAAACACCATATATTTT
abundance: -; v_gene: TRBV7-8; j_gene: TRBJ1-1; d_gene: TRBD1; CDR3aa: CASSPYPGQGVTEAFF; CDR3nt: TGTGCCAGCAGCCCGTACCCGGGACAGGGGGTAACTGAAGCTTTCTTT
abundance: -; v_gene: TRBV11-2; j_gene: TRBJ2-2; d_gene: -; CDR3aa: CASSLGRRANTGELFF; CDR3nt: TGTGCCAGCAGCTTAGGCAGGCGCGCGAACACCGGGGAGCTGTTTTTT
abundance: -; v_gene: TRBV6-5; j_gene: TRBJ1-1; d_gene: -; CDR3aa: CASSYSQGGATEAFF; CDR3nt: TGTGCCAGCAGTTACTCACAGGGTGGTGCCACTGAAGCTTTCTTT
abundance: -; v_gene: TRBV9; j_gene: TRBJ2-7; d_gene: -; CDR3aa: CASSVVRGSEQYF; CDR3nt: TGTGCCAGCAGCGTAGTTCGGGGTAGCGAGCAGTACTTC
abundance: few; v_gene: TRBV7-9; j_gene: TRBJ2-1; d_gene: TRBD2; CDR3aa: CASSLAREIDEQFF; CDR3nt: TGTGCCAGCAGCTTAGCGCGGGAGATCGATGAGCAGTTCTTC
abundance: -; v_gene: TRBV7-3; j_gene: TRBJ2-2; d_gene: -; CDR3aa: CASSSSLNTGELFF; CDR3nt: TGTGCCAGCAGCTCCTCACTGAACACCGGGGAGCTGTTTTTT
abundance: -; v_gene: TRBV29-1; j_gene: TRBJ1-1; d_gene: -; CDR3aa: CSVVDMNTEAFF; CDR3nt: TGCAGCGTTGTAGATATGAACACTGAAGCTTTCTTT
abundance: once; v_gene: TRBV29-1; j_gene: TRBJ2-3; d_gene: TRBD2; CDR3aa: CSVGLAGGHGTQYF; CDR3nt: TGCAGCGTTGGGCTAGCGGGAGGGCATGGTACGCAGTATTTT
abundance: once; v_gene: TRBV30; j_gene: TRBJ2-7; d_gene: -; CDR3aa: CAWRDSSYEQYF; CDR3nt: TGTGCCTGGAGGGACAGTTCCTACGAGCAGTACTTC
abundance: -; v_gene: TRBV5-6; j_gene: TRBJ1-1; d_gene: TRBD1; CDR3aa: CASSGDRGYNTEAFF; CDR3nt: TGTGCCAGCAGCGGCGACAGGGGATACAACACTGAAGCTTTCTTT
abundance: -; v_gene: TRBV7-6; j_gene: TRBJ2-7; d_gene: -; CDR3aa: CASSLADGSSYEQYF; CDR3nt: TGTGCCAGCAGCTTAGCCGACGGGAGCTCCTACGAGCAGTACTTC
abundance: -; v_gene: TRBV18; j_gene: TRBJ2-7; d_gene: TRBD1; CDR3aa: CASSPSGGRYEQYF; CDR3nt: TGTGCCAGCTCACCCTCAGGGGGCCGCTACGAGCAGTACTTC
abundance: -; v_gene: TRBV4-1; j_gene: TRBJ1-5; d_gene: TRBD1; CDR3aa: CASSQQTGGRQPQHF; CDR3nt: TGCGCCAGCAGCCAACAGACAGGGGGCCGTCAGCCCCAGCATTTT
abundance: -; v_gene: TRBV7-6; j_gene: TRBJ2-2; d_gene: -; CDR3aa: CASSGGVRAGELFF; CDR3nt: TGTGCCAGCAGCGGAGGGGTCAGAGCCGGGGAGCTGTTTTTT
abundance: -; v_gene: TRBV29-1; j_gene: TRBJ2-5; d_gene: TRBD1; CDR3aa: CSVLTGGDGTQYF; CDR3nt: TGCAGCGTCCTGACAGGGGGTGACGGGACCCAGTACTTC
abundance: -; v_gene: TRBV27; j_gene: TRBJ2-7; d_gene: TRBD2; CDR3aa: CASRGLAGPYEQYF; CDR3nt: TGTGCCAGCAGAGGCCTAGCGGGACCCTACGAGCAGTACTTC
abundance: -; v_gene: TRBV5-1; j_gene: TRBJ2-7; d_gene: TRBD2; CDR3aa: CASSLGSGRAGYEQYF; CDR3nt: TGCGCCAGCAGCTTGGGTAGCGGGAGGGCCGGCTACGAGCAGTACTTC
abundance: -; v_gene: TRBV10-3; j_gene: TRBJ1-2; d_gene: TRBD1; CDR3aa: CAITFDRGYGYTF; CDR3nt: TGTGCCATCACTTTCGACAGGGGCTATGGCTACACCTTC
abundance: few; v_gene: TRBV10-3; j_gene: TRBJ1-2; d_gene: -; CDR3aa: CAISATRQETDGYTF; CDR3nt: TGTGCCATCAGTGCCACCCGACAGGAAACTGATGGCTACACCTTC
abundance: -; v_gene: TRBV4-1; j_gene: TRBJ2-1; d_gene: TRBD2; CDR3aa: CASSQSSAGGQFF; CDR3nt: TGCGCCAGCAGCCAAAGTTCCGCGGGAGGGCAGTTCTTC
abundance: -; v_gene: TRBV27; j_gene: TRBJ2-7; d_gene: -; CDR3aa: CASSLAGDEQYF; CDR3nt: TGTGCCAGCAGTTTAGCAGGGGACGAGCAGTACTTC
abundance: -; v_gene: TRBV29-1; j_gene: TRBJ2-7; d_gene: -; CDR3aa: CSVETGAYEQYF; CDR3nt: TGCAGCGTTGAGACGGGAGCCTACGAGCAGTACTTC